The present entry profiles one T cell receptor beta chain with its context. The sample belongs to a study of blood T cell repertoires in COVID-19. Here immunoSEQ multiplex PCR was the method, and the copy in TCRdb shows in-frame clones only, minus some. In the table there are more than 95,000 clones, about four fifths of which are singletons. The CDR3 runs to 14 residues. The ends were cut back, 5 bases at V and 6 bases at J, with 16 bases in the middle. The V gene's germline CDR1 is SGHTA and CDR2 FQGNSA. The clonotype was recovered from a human donor in a cohort sampled during active COVID-19. Sequencing was carried out using peripheral blood. The chain uses TRBV7-2 and TRBJ1-1, with unresolved D. The CDR3 here is CASSNGIIGSEAFF. CDR3 sequence (DNA): TGTGCCAGCAGCAACGGGATTATCGGGTCTGAAGCTTTCTTT.